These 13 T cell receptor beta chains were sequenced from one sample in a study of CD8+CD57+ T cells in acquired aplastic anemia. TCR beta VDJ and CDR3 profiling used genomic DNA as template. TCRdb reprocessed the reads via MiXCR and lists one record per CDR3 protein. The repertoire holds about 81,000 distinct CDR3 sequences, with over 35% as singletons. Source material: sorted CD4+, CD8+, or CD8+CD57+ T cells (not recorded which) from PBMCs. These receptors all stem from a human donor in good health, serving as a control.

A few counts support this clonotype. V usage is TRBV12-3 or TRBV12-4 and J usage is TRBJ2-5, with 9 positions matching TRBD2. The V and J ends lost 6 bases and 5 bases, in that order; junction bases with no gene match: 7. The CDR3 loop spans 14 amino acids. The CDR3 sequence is CASSLAGPLETQYF. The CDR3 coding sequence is TGTGCCAGCAGCCTAGCGGGGCCGCTGGAGACCCAGTACTTC.

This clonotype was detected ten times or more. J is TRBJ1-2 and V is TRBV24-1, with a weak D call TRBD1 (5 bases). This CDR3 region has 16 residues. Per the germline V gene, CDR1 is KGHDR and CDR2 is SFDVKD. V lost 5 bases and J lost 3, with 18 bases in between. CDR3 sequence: CATSASPGRDDYGYTF. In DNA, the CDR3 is TGTGCCACCAGTGCCTCACCGGGCAGGGATGACTATGGCTACACCTTC.

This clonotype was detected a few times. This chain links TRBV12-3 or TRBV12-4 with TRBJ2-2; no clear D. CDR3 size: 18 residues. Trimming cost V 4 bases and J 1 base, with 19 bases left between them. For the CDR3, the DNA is TGTGCCAGCAGTTCACTGACTCCGAGGACGGAGAACACCGGGGAGCTGTTTTTT. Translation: CASSSLTPRTENTGELFF.

CDR3 sequence reads: CASSADRIGRYEQYF. The CDR3 DNA sequence: TGTGCCAGCAGTGCTGATCGGATCGGGCGCTACGAGCAGTACTTC. This chain connects TRBV2 to TRBJ2-7, with D unclear. This CDR3 region has 15 residues. Germline CDR1 is SNHLY and CDR2 is FYNNEI. Between the trimmed V and J ends, which lost 4 bases and 3 bases, there was a span of 16 bases. Supplemented by reference TRBV2 and TRBJ2-7, the full variable domain reads EPEVTQTPSHQVTQMGQEVILRCVPISNHLYFYWYRQILGQKVEFLVSFYNNEISEKSEIFDDQFSVERPDGSNFTLKIRSTKLEDSAMYFCASSADRIGRYEQYFGPGTRLTVT.

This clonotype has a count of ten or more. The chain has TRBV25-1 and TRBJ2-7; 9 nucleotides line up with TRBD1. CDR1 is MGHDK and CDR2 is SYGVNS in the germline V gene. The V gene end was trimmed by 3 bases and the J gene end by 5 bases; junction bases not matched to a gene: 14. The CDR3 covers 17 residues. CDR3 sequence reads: CASSDLLQGAKGNEQYF. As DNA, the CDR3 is TGTGCCAGCAGTGACCTTCTACAGGGGGCAAAGGGTAACGAGCAGTACTTC.

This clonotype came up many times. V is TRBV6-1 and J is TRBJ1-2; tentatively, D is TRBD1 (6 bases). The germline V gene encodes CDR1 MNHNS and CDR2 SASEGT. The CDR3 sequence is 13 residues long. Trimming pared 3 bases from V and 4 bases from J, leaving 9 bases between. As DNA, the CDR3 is TGTGCCAGCAGTGAGAGACAGGTCTATGGCTACACCTTC. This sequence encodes CASSERQVYGYTF.

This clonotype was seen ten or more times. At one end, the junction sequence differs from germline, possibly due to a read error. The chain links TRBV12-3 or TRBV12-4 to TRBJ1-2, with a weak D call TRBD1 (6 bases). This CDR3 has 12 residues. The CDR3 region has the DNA TGTGCCAGCAGTTTTGGGACATCGCCCAACTTCTTC. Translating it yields CASSFGTSPNFF.

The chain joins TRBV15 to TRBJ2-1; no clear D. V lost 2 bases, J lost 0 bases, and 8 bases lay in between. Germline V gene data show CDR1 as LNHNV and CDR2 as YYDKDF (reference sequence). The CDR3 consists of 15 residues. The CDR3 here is CATSRLRTSYNEQFF. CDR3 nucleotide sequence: TGTGCCACCAGCAGACTCCGGACCTCCTACAATGAGCAGTTCTTC.

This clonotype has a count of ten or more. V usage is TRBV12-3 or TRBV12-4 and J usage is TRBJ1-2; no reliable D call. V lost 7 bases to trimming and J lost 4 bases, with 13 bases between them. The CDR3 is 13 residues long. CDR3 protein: CASTPSESYGYTF. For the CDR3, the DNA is TGTGCCAGCACCCCTAGTGAGAGCTATGGCTACACCTTC.

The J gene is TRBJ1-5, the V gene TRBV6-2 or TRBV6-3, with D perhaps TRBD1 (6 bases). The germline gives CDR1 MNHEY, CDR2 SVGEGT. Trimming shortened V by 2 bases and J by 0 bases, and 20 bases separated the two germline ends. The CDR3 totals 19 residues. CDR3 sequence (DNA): TGTGCCAGCAGTTACCCTGTATCAGACAGGACTTATAGCAATCAGCCCCAGCATTTT. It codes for CASSYPVSDRTYSNQPQHF.

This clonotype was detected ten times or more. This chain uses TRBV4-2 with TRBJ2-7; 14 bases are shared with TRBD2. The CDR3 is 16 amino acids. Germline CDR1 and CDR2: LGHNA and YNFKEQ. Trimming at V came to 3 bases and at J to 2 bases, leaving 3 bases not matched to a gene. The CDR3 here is CASSHETSGGAYEQYF. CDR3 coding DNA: TGTGCCAGCAGCCACGAGACTAGCGGGGGGGCCTACGAGCAGTACTTC.

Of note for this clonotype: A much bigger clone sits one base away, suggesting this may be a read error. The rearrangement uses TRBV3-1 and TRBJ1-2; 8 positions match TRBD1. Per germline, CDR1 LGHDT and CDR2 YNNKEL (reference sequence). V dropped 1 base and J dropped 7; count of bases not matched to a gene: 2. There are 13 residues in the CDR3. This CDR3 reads CASSQGTGSGYTF. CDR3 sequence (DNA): TGTGCCAGCAGCCAAGGGACAGGGAGTGGCTACACCTTC.

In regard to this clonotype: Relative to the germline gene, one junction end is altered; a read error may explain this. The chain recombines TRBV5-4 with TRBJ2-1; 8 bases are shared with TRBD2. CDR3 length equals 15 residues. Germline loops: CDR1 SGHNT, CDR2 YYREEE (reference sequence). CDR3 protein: CASILLLADYNEQFF. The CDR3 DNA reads TGTGCCAGCATCTTGTTACTAGCGGATTACAATGAGCAGTTCTTC.